Listed below are T cell receptor beta chains from one sample, sequenced in a study of T cells expressing NK-cell markers. TCRdb reanalyzed the 5' RACE reads, giving one entry per CDR3 protein sequence and no DNA. The listing contains 500,000 or so distinct CDR3 sequences. Sequenced: blood T cells: a sorted CD56 or NKG2C T cell subset, CD4+ or CD8+ T cells, or bulk PBMC T cells (not recorded which). These receptors originate from a man aged 18 to 29 in good health. CDR3s include the opening cysteine and the closing phenylalanine or tryptophan.

v_call,j_call,cdr3_aa
TRBV6-1,TRBJ2-1,CASSPQGLARSSYNEQFF
TRBV6-2/TRBV6-3,TRBJ2-1,CASSRLAHNEQFF
TRBV12-3/TRBV12-4,TRBJ1-1,CASSLFGTEAFF
TRBV11-2,TRBJ2-1,CASSLVHGNSYNEQFF
TRBV5-1,TRBJ2-1,CASSLGTQNEQFF
TRBV6-5,TRBJ2-3,CASRQGLAGGSTQYF
TRBV18,TRBJ2-1,CASSPPGGRNNEQFF
TRBV5-1,TRBJ2-1,CASGGVADYNEQFF
TRBV4-1,TRBJ1-1,CASSHTWKNTEAFF
TRBV12-3/TRBV12-4,TRBJ2-1,CASSLNTLGQRSYNEQFF
TRBV6-1,TRBJ2-1,CASSEVGTGYNEQFF
TRBV3-1,TRBJ2-1,CASSPYVSDSYNEQFF
TRBV12-3/TRBV12-4,TRBJ2-5,CASSPPNMGTQYF
TRBV7-6,TRBJ2-3,CASSHSQDLWRLDTQYF
TRBV7-8,TRBJ2-1,CASSVRASNEQFF
TRBV4-1,TRBJ2-3,CASSPLADTDTQYF
TRBV7-2,TRBJ2-1,CASSLNYFDEQFF
TRBV29-1,TRBJ2-2,CSVWGLGNTGELFF
TRBV11-2,TRBJ2-5,CASSVQSDETQYF
TRBV5-1,TRBJ1-1,CASSLAPGVRDTEAFF
TRBV7-9,TRBJ2-7,CASSPSGPTSYEQYF
TRBV6-1,TRBJ2-1,CASLSGMPYNEQFF
TRBV12-3/TRBV12-4,TRBJ2-2,CASRHRRMTNTGELFF
TRBV20-1,TRBJ1-6,CSARPSNVGSPLHF
TRBV15,TRBJ1-1,CATSAGSVAFF
TRBV7-8,TRBJ2-2,CASSLVGGRGELFF
TRBV29-1,TRBJ2-1,CSVARPERSNEQFF
TRBV5-1,TRBJ2-1,CASTDRDLLSEQFF
TRBV5-6,TRBJ2-5,CASSRGQTQETQYF
TRBV6-5,TRBJ2-3,CASSYSSQGAMGTQYF
TRBV7-3,TRBJ2-2,CASSVGQVNTGELFF
TRBV6-1,TRBJ1-5,CASSARDDQPQHF
TRBV29-1,TRBJ1-1,CSVEAQGRRNTEAFF
TRBV20-1,TRBJ2-5,CSANSARWETQYF
TRBV9,TRBJ2-2,CASSVATGGVNTGELFF
TRBV20-1,TRBJ2-5,CSAPGGVLQETQYF
TRBV27,TRBJ2-3,CASSPKVAASTDTQYF
TRBV18,TRBJ2-6,CASSPTGQGHVVLTF
TRBV6-5,TRBJ2-5,CASGGVKETQYF
TRBV6-1,TRBJ2-1,CASSEVLTVRDEQFF